The sequence of this TCR beta chain was determined in a study of patients and donors after allogeneic stem cell transplantation. TCRdb processed the RT-PCR reads anew with MiXCR; each CDR3 protein has one entry. The top ten hold over 6% of the sample, which has about 400,000 distinct CDR3 sequences, 16% seen once. The sequence was obtained from a human donor who was either an allogeneic HSCT recipient or a stem cell or donor lymphocyte infusion donor (not recorded which). It is not recorded whose cells these are; they may come from a transplant donor. The sample taken for sequencing was blood, either unsorted or a sorted T cell fraction (not recorded which).

CDR3 nucleotide sequence: TGTGCCAGCAGCCAAGATGGCGCTGAAGCTTTCTTT. This translates into CASSQDGAEAFF. This rearrangement joins TRBV4-2 to TRBJ1-1; no reliable D call. This CDR3 is 12 amino acids long. Trimming took 0 bases from V and 6 from J, leaving 5 bases between them. CDR1 and CDR2 from the germline V gene are LGHNA and YNFKEQ.